This TCR beta chain was recovered during a study of blood T cell repertoires in COVID-19. Study-wide context: Collection of acute and convalescent COVID-19 samples took place in the United States, Italy and Spain. T cells, B-cell-depleted T cells, or PBMCs supplied cDNA or gDNA.

Authors' analysis steps: Estimation of nucleated cell counts relied on the amplification of reference gene primers. Only in-frame clones appear in the TCRdb table, and some are missing; sequencing was by immunoSEQ multiplex PCR. The DNA was the basis for D and trimming; V, J and clone size are from that table. The sample lists 200,000 to 250,000 clones, about 83% seen once, with over 0.95% in the top ten. The table lists this clone with a few counts. The germline V and J ends were trimmed by 8 bases and 2 bases, with 22 bases remaining between them. CDR1 is ENHRY and CDR2 is SYGVKD in the germline V gene. The CDR3 loop spans 17 amino acids.

This chain joins TRBV10-3 and TRBJ1-5; D might be TRBD1 (6 bases). Material: peripheral blood. This clonotype was sampled from a young woman with COVID-19, enrolled during active disease. The chain's CDR3 is CAIEDRSRPFCNQPQHF. The CDR3 coding sequence is TGTGCCATCGAAGACAGGAGCCGACCCTTCTGCAATCAGCCCCAGCATTTT.